The TCR beta chain described here comes from a study of chemoradiotherapy in HPV16-positive cancers (dated by TCRdb to the early 2020s). For context, the study as a whole: Candidate HPV-specific T-cell clones and common TCR motifs were defined through functional T-cell assays on cells from two HPV16-positive patients. The study asked whether T-cell immunity to the HPV oncoproteins E6 and E7 changes during chemoradiotherapy and whether this immunity affects survival. TCR repertoires from 86 patients with HPV-related cancers were then used to track the candidate HPV-specific TCRs and motifs.

Repertoires were sampled multiple times during chemoradiotherapy, which allowed clonal expansion in the tumor microenvironment to be followed. Turning to this clone: No antigen is known for it. Base qualities are not recorded, but no much larger clone differs from it by a single base.

Its CDR3 holds 14 amino acids, cysteine through phenylalanine. Just CDR3 DNA is preserved here, 42 bases in frame from base 1. Looking up the germline V gene yields CDR1 SGHAT and CDR2 FQNNGV. V loses 5 bases of germline sequence and J loses 3 bases, and the interval between the two ends is 14 bases. The library was prepared using the immunoSEQ multiplex PCR assay. The clones in this table, taken by TCRdb from immuneACCESS, are in-frame only. Not every clone is retained; where verified, under half of the shortfall comes from an unresolved V gene, and the cause of the rest is unknown. The sample table lists several thousand clones, less than 75% of them with a count of one. The ten largest clones represent 20% to 25% of the sample. Points the paper makes about the study in general: Only two HPV16-positive patients were used to derive the functional definition of HPV-specific T cells, and the survival association was reported for HPV16-positive patients. Expansion of candidate HPV-specific clones and E7-related TCR motifs was observed in the tumor microenvironment during treatment, whereas no such expansion was observed for non-HPV-specific T cells. In HPV16-positive patients, expansion of HPV-responsive T cells during chemoradiotherapy was associated with improved recurrence-free survival.

This specimen was taken from a patient who underwent chemoradiotherapy. This clonotype originated in a human donor with HPV-associated anogenital cancer. The chain joins TRBV11-2 to TRBJ2-7, with the D call perhaps TRBD1 or TRBD2, as 5 bases match in each case. This receptor has the CDR3 CASSPGQGYYEQYF. Here is the DNA: TGTGCCAGCAGCCCGGGGCAGGGCTACTACGAGCAGTACTTC. Supplemented by the reference TRBV11-2 and TRBJ2-7 proteins around the CDR3, the complete variable domain is EAGVAQSPRYKIIEKRQSVAFWCNPISGHATLYWYQQILGQGPKLLIQFQNNGVVDDSQLPKDRFSAERLKGVDSTLKIQPAKLEDSAVYLCASSPGQGYYEQYFGPGTRLTVT.